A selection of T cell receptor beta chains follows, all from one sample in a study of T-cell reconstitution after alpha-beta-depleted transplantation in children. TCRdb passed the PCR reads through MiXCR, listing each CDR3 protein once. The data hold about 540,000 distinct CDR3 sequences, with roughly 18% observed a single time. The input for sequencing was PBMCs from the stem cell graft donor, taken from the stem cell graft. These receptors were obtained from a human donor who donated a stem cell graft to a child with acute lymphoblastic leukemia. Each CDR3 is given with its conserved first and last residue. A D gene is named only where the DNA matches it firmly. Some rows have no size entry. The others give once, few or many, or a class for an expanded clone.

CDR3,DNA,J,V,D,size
CASSLAGVRTDTQYF,TGCGCCAGCAGCTTAGCGGGAGTACGCACAGATACGCAGTATTTT,TRBJ2-3,TRBV10-2,TRBD2,few
CASSQEAYGYTF,TGCGCCAGCAGCCAAGAGGCCTATGGCTACACCTTC,TRBJ1-2,TRBV4-1,NA,NA
CASSDSGLREQYF,TGTGCCAGCAGCGACTCAGGGCTACGCGAGCAGTACTTC,TRBJ2-7,TRBV9,NA,NA
CASSPTGADGYTF,TGTGCCAGCAGCCCGACAGGGGCGGATGGCTACACCTTC,TRBJ1-2,TRBV5-6,TRBD1,NA
CSAGRSGQPQHF,TGCAGTGCTGGTCGGAGCGGACAGCCCCAGCATTTT,TRBJ1-5,TRBV20-1,NA,few
CASSLGGTGGRNEQFF,TGTGCCAGCAGCTTAGGGGGGACAGGGGGCCGAAATGAGCAGTTCTTC,TRBJ2-1,TRBV7-9,TRBD1,NA
CASSLGVRNYGYTF,TGTGCCAGCAGCTTAGGTGTCAGAAACTATGGCTACACCTTC,TRBJ1-2,TRBV7-9,NA,many
CASSLTLGGPSEQYF,TGCGCCAGCAGCTTGACTCTGGGAGGGCCTTCCGAGCAGTACTTC,TRBJ2-7,TRBV5-1,TRBD2,few
CASSVLQGGAEAFF,TGTGCCAGCAGCGTACTACAGGGGGGGGCTGAAGCTTTCTTT,TRBJ1-1,TRBV14,TRBD1,NA
CSGLSGRGYNEQFF,TGCAGTGGCCTTAGCGGGAGAGGGTACAATGAGCAGTTCTTC,TRBJ2-1,TRBV20-1,TRBD2,few
CASSGGLAGGHKWFF,TGTGCCAGCAGCGGGGGACTAGCGGGAGGGCATAAGTGGTTCTTC,TRBJ2-1,TRBV9,TRBD2,few
CASSSPRGRIRGNEQFF,TGTGCCAGCAGCTCCCCCCGGGGGAGAATAAGGGGAAATGAGCAGTTCTTC,TRBJ2-1,TRBV12-3/TRBV12-4,NA,NA
CASSDSSWEQYF,TGTGCCAGCTCAGACTCTTCCTGGGAGCAGTACTTC,TRBJ2-7,TRBV2,NA,NA
CASSPGDLSYEQYF,TGCGCCAGCAGCCCGGGCGACCTCTCCTACGAGCAGTACTTC,TRBJ2-7,TRBV5-1,NA,few
CASSQNLGHEQYF,TGCGCCAGCAGCCAGAACCTAGGCCACGAGCAGTACTTC,TRBJ2-7,TRBV4-1,NA,NA
CSAPKRVPPYEQYF,TGCAGTGCCCCCAAGAGGGTCCCACCCTACGAGCAGTACTTC,TRBJ2-7,TRBV20-1,NA,NA
CASSLGGEQFF,TGTGCCAGCAGTTTAGGTGGTGAGCAGTTCTTC,TRBJ2-1,TRBV12-3/TRBV12-4,NA,many
CASSLGHPGGSYNEQFF,TGCGCCAGCAGCTTGGGTCACCCCGGGGGGTCCTACAATGAGCAGTTCTTC,TRBJ2-1,TRBV5-1,TRBD2,many
CASSPTGRPYEQYF,TGTGCCAGCAGCCCGACAGGGAGACCCTACGAGCAGTACTTC,TRBJ2-7,TRBV12-3/TRBV12-4,TRBD1,NA
CASSLGALDSSYEQYF,TGTGCCAGCAGCTTAGGTGCGTTGGACAGCTCCTACGAGCAGTACTTC,TRBJ2-7,TRBV7-9,NA,NA
CASSPTLGQHTHEQYF,TGTGCCAGCTCACCAACATTGGGACAGCATACCCACGAGCAGTACTTC,TRBJ2-7,TRBV18,TRBD1,NA
CSALGSREGVGGLQYF,TGCAGCGCCTTAGGGTCTAGAGAGGGAGTAGGCGGTCTTCAGTACTTC,TRBJ2-4,TRBV29-1,NA,NA
CASSEYTVYGYTF,TGTGCCAGCAGTGAATATACAGTCTATGGCTACACCTTC,TRBJ1-2,TRBV6-1,NA,few
CAIRAGGSGGYTF,TGTGCCATCCGGGCAGGGGGAAGTGGTGGCTACACCTTC,TRBJ1-2,TRBV2,TRBD1,NA
CASSLEGGTFYNEQFF,TGCGCCAGCAGCTTGGAGGGGGGTACCTTTTACAATGAGCAGTTCTTC,TRBJ2-1,TRBV5-1,NA,few
CASSQVWEAYIQYF,TGCGCCAGCAGCCAAGTTTGGGAGGCCTACATTCAGTACTTC,TRBJ2-4,TRBV4-1,NA,NA
CASSPGAFGETQYF,TGTGCCAGCAGCCCCGGAGCCTTCGGCGAGACCCAGTACTTC,TRBJ2-5,TRBV5-6,NA,NA
CASSVGTAYGYTF,TGTGCCAGCAGCGTTGGGACAGCCTATGGCTACACCTTC,TRBJ1-2,TRBV5-6,TRBD1,few